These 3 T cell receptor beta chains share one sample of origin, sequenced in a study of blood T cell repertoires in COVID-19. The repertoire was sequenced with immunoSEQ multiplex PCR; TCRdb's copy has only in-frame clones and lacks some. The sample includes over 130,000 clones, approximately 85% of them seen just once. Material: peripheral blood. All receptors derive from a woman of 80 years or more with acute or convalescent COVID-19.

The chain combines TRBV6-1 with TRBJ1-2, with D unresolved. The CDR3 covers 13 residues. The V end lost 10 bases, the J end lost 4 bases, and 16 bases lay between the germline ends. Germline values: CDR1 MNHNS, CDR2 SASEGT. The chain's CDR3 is CATQTGIFYGYTF. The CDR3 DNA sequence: TGTGCCACACAGACCGGGATCTTCTATGGCTACACCTTC.

CDR3 loop: CASSRVDYGYTF. The CDR3 DNA sequence: TGTGCCAGTAGCAGGGTGGATTATGGCTACACCTTC. The gene calls are TRBV19 and TRBJ1-2, with D perhaps TRBD1 (5 bases). V gave up 6 bases and J gave up 5 bases, with 10 bases separating them. This CDR3 spans 12 amino acids. Germline values: CDR1 LNHDA, CDR2 SQIVND (reference sequence).

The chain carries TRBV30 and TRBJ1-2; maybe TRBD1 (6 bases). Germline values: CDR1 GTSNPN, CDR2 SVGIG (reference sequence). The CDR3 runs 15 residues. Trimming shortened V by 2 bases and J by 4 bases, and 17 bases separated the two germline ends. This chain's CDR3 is CAWSLGGAMGYGYTF. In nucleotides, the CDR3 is TGTGCCTGGAGTTTGGGGGGGGCTATGGGCTATGGCTACACCTTC.